What follows are 2 T cell receptor beta chains derived from one specimen sequenced in a study of graft-versus-host responses after intestinal transplantation. No antigen has been identified for these receptors. Sequenced by immunoSEQ multiplex PCR; TCRdb stores in-frame clones only, minus some. The sample holds some 38,000 clones; over 85% are singletons and the top ten take over 20%. The source was unstimulated CD8+ T cells sorted from spleen or lymph node cells, collected before transplant. The receptors derive from a human donor who was the organ donor for an intestinal transplant.

The V call is TRBV9, the J call TRBJ1-2, with TRBD1 matching over 9 bases. J gave up 7 bases and V 4 bases, and 5 bases lay outside the gene matches. CDR3 length: 13 residues. CDR1 is SGDLS and CDR2 is YYNGEE in the germline V gene. The CDR3 sequence: CASSPGTGTGYTF. DNA of the CDR3: TGTGCCAGCAGCCCCGGGACAGGGACTGGCTACACCTTC.

The rearrangement uses TRBV18 and TRBJ1-4; D gene unclear. The CDR3 runs 18 residues. Looked up from germline, CDR1 is KGHSH and CDR2 is LQKENI. Trimming left V 0 bases short and J 0 bases short, with 14 bases between. The DNA of the CDR3 is TGTGCCAGCTCACCACCGGAGGAACAGATCTCAACTAATGAAAAACTGTTTTTT. Protein product: CASSPPEEQISTNEKLFF.